This T cell receptor beta chain is drawn from a study of blood T cell repertoires in COVID-19. V lost 0 bases and J 10 bases, leaving 12 bases between the germline ends. Germline CDR1 LGHDT, CDR2 YNNKEL (reference sequence). The CDR3 runs 13 residues. Sequencing was performed with immunoSEQ multiplex PCR; in TCRdb, only in-frame clones are kept and a portion is missing. The data contain under 140,000 clones, 85% to 90% of them singletons. Sequencing input: peripheral blood. The V call is TRBV3-1 (or the pseudogene TRBV3-2), the J call TRBJ2-5; tentatively, D is TRBD1 (5 bases). This clonotype was sampled from a woman aged 45-59 years with acute or convalescent COVID-19. The CDR3 here is CASSQESRVDQYF. CDR3 sequence (DNA): TGTGCCAGCAGCCAAGAGTCCAGGGTCGACCAGTACTTC.